This paragraph reports one TCR beta chain. Its binding antigen is unknown. No per-base quality is available; no much larger clone lies one base away. V and J are trimmed by 5 bases and 0 bases, and the gene matches miss 10 bases of the junction. Via the germline V gene, CDR1 is MGHRA and CDR2 YSYEKL. The CDR3 holds 18 amino acids from the cysteine to the phenylalanine. The retained sequence is limited to the CDR3, 54 bases, with the frame set at the first base. This entry is derived from a study of CD8+ T cells in alopecia areata (dated by TCRdb to the late 2010s). In terms of the full investigation: Treated patients were enrolled in an open-label pilot trial of oral tofacitinib at 5 to 10 mg twice daily for moderate-to-severe alopecia areata. Patients received tofacitinib for 6 to 18 months and were then followed off drug for 6 months to check for delayed response and recurrence. Patients on tofacitinib were biopsied at baseline and after 4 and 24 weeks of treatment, and several of the patients also had a later scalp biopsy. In both human patients and the C3H/HeJ mouse model, the study applied high-throughput TCRbeta sequencing to look at T cell clonal expansion in alopecia areata. Scalp clonality was compared among normal scalp (n=4), patchy alopecia areata scalp (n=8), and alopecia totalis/universalis scalp (n=8). The RNA source kit depended on sample type: the PAXgene miRNA kit for fixed scalp, the miRNeasy kit for PBMCs, and the RNeasy kit for mouse skin. Disease severity in treated patients was measured with the SALT score, which quantifies the percentage of affected scalp surface area. Human TCRbeta sequencing covered scalp tissue and sorted CD4+ and CD8+ peripheral blood T cells from patchy and totalis/universalis alopecia areata patients and healthy controls. TCRbeta CDR3 regions were amplified by immunoSEQ multiplex PCR using 35 Vbeta forward and 13 Jbeta reverse primers. General findings and caveats noted by the study authors: Many expanded lesional clones persisted in scalp and blood during tofacitinib treatment, which may partly explain relapse after stopping treatment. TCR sequences shared between patients were less clear than in mice, possibly partly because of HLA diversity in the patient population. Compared with normal scalp, lesional scalp had higher clonality and more expanded CD8+ clones, particularly in alopecia totalis/universalis, a pattern that suggests antigenic drive. Unlike mouse skin, which is dominated by gammadelta T cells, normal human skin has resident alphabeta T cells that are also sequenced, and this complicates analysis of the scalp TCR repertoire. Scalp clonality and the number of expanded CD8+ clones among the top 100 scalp clones were significantly decreased by tofacitinib. Because the treated cohort was small and had just a single nonresponder, larger studies are needed to establish links between baseline CD8+ expansion and response.

The library came from the immunoSEQ multiplex PCR assay. For TCR sequencing, RNA was extracted from every sample and reverse transcribed into cDNA to serve as template. First-strand cDNA was synthesized with SuperScript III using a 2:1 mix of oligo-dT and random hexamers. A synthetic immune receptor repertoire was used to assess amplification bias, and residual bias was removed computationally. The authors' pipeline ran thus. After raw reads were preprocessed to remove errors, the CDR3 was defined following IMGT conventions as running from the conserved cysteine to phenylalanine. Clonality was computed by normalizing Shannon entropy by log2 of the number of productive unique TCRs and subtracting the result from 1. Whether each scalp clone was CD4 or CD8 was inferred by checking scalp TCRbeta sequences against the CD4 and CD8 repertoires from sorted blood. The source is immuneACCESS, and TCRdb retained only in-frame sequences with V and J called. Part of the clones is not carried over; for the studies checked, unresolved V genes explain less than half of this, and the remainder is unexplained. Clone size and the V and J calls come from that table; the DNA yielded D and trimming. The sample records roughly 280,000 clones, 45% to 70% of which are singletons. Around 0.84% of the sample rests with the top ten.

Explained via the paper, the treatment or condition label denotes: oral pan-JAK inhibitor, 5-10 mg twice daily. Peripheral blood and lesional scalp punch biopsies were obtained from patients with alopecia areata. PBMCs were isolated by density centrifugation and stained for CD3, CD4 and CD8, after which CD4+ and CD8+ T cells were sorted on a FACSAria. Sample: CD4+ T cells sorted from blood, taken at week 52, from a patient treated with tofacitinib. Recombination connected TRBV4-1 to TRBJ2-3; TRBD2 aligns with 11 central bases. The receptor comes from a human donor with alopecia areata. The sequenced DNA: TGCGCCAGCAGCACTAGCGGGGGACATCCAACTAGCACAGATACGCAGTATTTT. This codes for CASSTSGGHPTSTDTQYF.